This is a list of T cell receptor beta chains from one sample in a study of cytomegalovirus exposure and HLA in healthy donors. Repertoires were generated with immunoSEQ multiplex PCR, while TCRdb's copy carries only in-frame clones and drops some. The specimen's table records fewer than 70,000 clones. Sequencing was done on a sample of PBMCs. These receptors originate from a woman aged 18 to 35 in good health and CMV-seronegative. The CDR3 runs from the conserved cysteine through the conserved F or W. D genes are given only for firm matches.

len,v_gene,j_gene,d_gene,CDR3nt,CDR3aa
15,TRBV30,TRBJ2-7,TRBD1,TGTGCCTGGAGCCTCAAGACAGGGCTGATCTACGAGCAGTACTTC,CAWSLKTGLIYEQYF
13,TRBV6-4,TRBJ2-1,.,TGTGCCAGCAGTGAGCGGGAAAGACTTGAGCAGTTCTTC,CASSERERLEQFF
16,TRBV30,TRBJ1-5,TRBD1,TGTGCCTGGAGTACATTATGGGACAGGGGAAATCAGCCCCAGCATTTT,CAWSTLWDRGNQPQHF
15,TRBV4-1,TRBJ1-2,.,TGCGCCAGCAGCCAGTCGGACGGGACAAGCTATGGCTACACCTTC,CASSQSDGTSYGYTF
14,TRBV18,TRBJ1-1,TRBD1,TGTGCCAGCTCTCGCGGGACAGCGAACACTGAAGCTTTCTTT,CASSRGTANTEAFF
15,TRBV29-1,TRBJ2-5,TRBD1,TGCAGCGTGGCCCGTGTGGACAGGGGGGGAGAGACCCAGTACTTC,CSVARVDRGGETQYF
13,TRBV29-1,TRBJ2-7,TRBD1,TGCAGCGTTAAGGACAGGGGAGGGTACGAGCAGTACTTC,CSVKDRGGYEQYF
17,TRBV25-1,TRBJ1-4,.,TGTGCCAGCAGTGAATATGAGATCGGGGGGATAAATGAAAAACTGTTTTTT,CASSEYEIGGINEKLFF
14,TRBV9,TRBJ2-3,.,TGTGCCAGCAGCGTAGGGGGGGACACAGATACGCAGTATTTT,CASSVGGDTDTQYF
15,TRBV4-2,TRBJ2-7,TRBD2,TGTGCCAGCAGCCCGGGGACTAGCGGGGGGTACGAGCAGTACTTC,CASSPGTSGGYEQYF
14,TRBV27,TRBJ2-1,TRBD1,TGTGCCAGCAGTCAACAGGGGGGATACAATGAGCAGTTCTTC,CASSQQGGYNEQFF
15,TRBV6-4,TRBJ2-5,TRBD1,TGTGCCAGCAGTGAGGGGACAGGGGGGCAAGAGACCCAGTACTTC,CASSEGTGGQETQYF
13,TRBV13,TRBJ1-6,TRBD1,TGTGCCAGCAGCTCTATTCGGGACAGAATCCTCCACTTT,CASSSIRDRILHF
13,TRBV7-2,TRBJ1-6,TRBD1,TGTGCCAGCATTAACAGGGGAGATTCACCCCTCCACTTT,CASINRGDSPLHF
15,TRBV7-3,TRBJ1-2,.,TGTGCCAGCAGCTTAAGTTCGGGTACCAACTATGGCTACACCTTC,CASSLSSGTNYGYTF
12,TRBV10-2,TRBJ2-7,.,TGCGCCAGCGGGGGCCAGAACTACGAGCAGTACTTC,CASGGQNYEQYF
17,TRBV18,TRBJ2-7,TRBD1,TGTGCCAGCTCACGAAACTTTGACAGGGCAGGTTCCTACGAGCAGTACTTC,CASSRNFDRAGSYEQYF
14,TRBV5-1,TRBJ2-1,TRBD2,TGCGCCAGCAGCTCGGGAGGACCTAGCGGGGAGCAGTTCTTC,CASSSGGPSGEQFF